The sequence of this TCR beta chain was determined in a study of cytomegalovirus exposure and HLA in healthy donors. Findings of the study overall: Cytomegalovirus status was reportedly diagnosed by the classifier with high sensitivity and specificity. The TCR clusters that emerged in the first cohort tended, a later analysis found, to co-occur in the 120 validation repertoires.

The CDR3 is made up of 17 amino acids. Germline V gene data show CDR1 as MNHNS and CDR2 as SASEGT. Unmatched junction bases numbered 7, after V lost 3 bases and J lost 2 bases. About this clone: Its antigen remains unidentified.

Clones were sequenced by immunoSEQ multiplex PCR, and TCRdb holds only the in-frame ones, with some missing. The repertoire consists of over 150,000 clones, with about 95% occurring once and the leading ten covering 0.8% to 0.95%. The approximately 130-subject validation cohort, separate from the 666-subject first cohort, included the donors. This TCR was sampled from a young woman in good health and CMV-seronegative. The rearrangement uses TRBV6-1 and TRBJ2-7, with 13 bases identical to TRBD2. The source material was PBMCs. CDR3 DNA sequence: TGTGCCAGCAGTGAGGGACTAGCGGGGAACTTTCCCTACGAGCAGTACTTC. Translation gives CASSEGLAGNFPYEQYF.